The 20 T cell receptor beta chains below come from one sample, sequenced in a study of blood T cell repertoires in COVID-19. Here immunoSEQ multiplex PCR was the method, and the copy in TCRdb shows in-frame clones only, minus some. The repertoire holds approximately 170,000 clones, approximately 86% seen once, with 6.5% to 9.5% in the top ten. The sample taken for sequencing was peripheral blood. These receptors all stem from an elderly woman with COVID-19, enrolled during active disease.

The genes are TRBV6-5 and TRBJ1-2, with 9 bases that match TRBD1. CDR1 is MNHEY and CDR2 is SVGAGI in the germline V gene. V was pared by 6 bases and J by 7 bases, with 6 bases of the junction left unmatched. The CDR3 consists of 13 residues. DNA for the CDR3: TGTGCCAGCAGACTACAGGGGGCGAGTGGCTACACCTTC. Its translation: CASRLQGASGYTF.

The gene calls are TRBV11-2 and TRBJ2-1; D not certain. The CDR3 covers 12 residues. Trimming took off 3 bases at V and 9 bases at J, with 9 bases between the two ends. From germline, CDR1 is SGHAT and CDR2 FQNNGV. Written as DNA, the CDR3 is TGTGCCAGCAGCTTCAGTTTCAGTGAGCAGTTCTTC. Amino acids: CASSFSFSEQFF.

The V gene is TRBV10-1, the J gene TRBJ2-1; tentative D call: TRBD2 (5 bases). Germline CDR1 is WNHNN and CDR2 is SYGVQD (reference sequence). V lost 5 bases to trimming and J lost 5 bases, with 10 bases between them. The CDR3 has 13 residues. CDR3 in DNA: TGCGCCAGCAGTCGGGGAAATAACAATGAGCAGTTCTTC. Translation gives CASSRGNNNEQFF.

The rearrangement links TRBV11-1 to TRBJ1-1, with a tentative D call TRBD1 (5 bases). This CDR3 is built from 15 residues. Germline lookup yields CDR1 SGHAT and CDR2 FQDESV (reference sequence). Trimming took off 2 bases at V and 0 bases at J, with 10 bases between the two ends. The CDR3 spells CASSLQGQMNTEAFF. DNA for the CDR3: TGTGCCAGCAGCTTACAGGGTCAAATGAACACTGAAGCTTTCTTT.

As to this clone: One end of the junction fails to match germline, which may point to a read error. V usage is TRBV12-3 or TRBV12-4 and J usage is TRBJ2-7, with 10 nucleotides matching TRBD2. The CDR3 runs to 13 residues. The CDR3 nucleotides are TGTGCCAGCAGTCTAGCGGGAGACTACGAGCAGTACTTC. It translates to CASSLAGDYEQYF.

The rearrangement uses TRBV4-1 and TRBJ1-4; TRBD1 matches 7 bases. V gave up 1 base and J gave up 1 base; unmatched junction bases: 12. The V gene's germline CDR1 is MGHRA and CDR2 YSYEKL. CDR3 length: 19 amino acids. CDR3 protein: CASSQVRDSQSLTNEKLFF. In DNA, the CDR3 is TGCGCCAGCAGCCAAGTCAGGGACAGCCAGTCTTTAACTAATGAAAAACTGTTTTTT.

The chain carries TRBV3-1 (or the pseudogene TRBV3-2) and TRBJ2-3; perhaps TRBD1 as D (5 bases). Germline V lookup: CDR1 LGHDT, CDR2 YNNKEL (reference sequence). V was shortened by 3 bases and J by 6 bases, with 10 bases between the two germline ends. The CDR3 contains 13 residues. As DNA, the CDR3 is TGTGCCAGCAGCCACGGCAGGGCGGATACGCAGTATTTT. Translated, it gives CASSHGRADTQYF.

V gene TRBV5-4 combines with J gene TRBJ2-1; TRBD2 agrees at 13 bases. Trimming at V came to 3 bases and at J to 0 bases, leaving 6 bases not matched to a gene. Germline loops: CDR1 SGHNT, CDR2 YYREEE (reference sequence). This CDR3 has 18 residues. CDR3 residues: CASSSKTSGGSSYNEQFF. The CDR3 nucleotides are TGTGCCAGCAGCTCGAAGACTAGCGGGGGGAGCTCCTACAATGAGCAGTTCTTC.

This chain links TRBV3-1 (or the pseudogene TRBV3-2) with TRBJ1-5; D remains unclear. Trimming removed 1 base at V and 5 bases at J, with 6 bases between. The CDR3 is made up of 13 amino acids. Germline V gene data show CDR1 as LGHDT and CDR2 as YNNKEL (reference sequence). The CDR3 sequence: CASSQAVYQPQHF. CDR3 bases: TGTGCCAGCAGCCAAGCAGTGTATCAGCCCCAGCATTTT.

The rearrangement links TRBV5-6 to TRBJ1-4; D call uncertain. The CDR3 spans 14 residues. V was trimmed by 0 bases and J by 5 bases, leaving 8 bases between them. CDR1 SGHDT and CDR2 YYEEEE come from the germline V gene. CDR3 DNA: TGTGCCAGCAGCTTGGGACTGGTGAATGAAAAACTGTTTTTT. As protein: CASSLGLVNEKLFF. Using reference TRBV5-6 and TRBJ1-4 for the parts outside the CDR3, the full variable domain is DAGVTQSPTHLIKTRGQQVTLRCSPKSGHDTVSWYQQALGQGPQFIFQYYEEEERQRGNFPDRFSGHQFPNYSSELNVNALLLGDSALYLCASSLGLVNEKLFFGSGTQLSVL.

The genes are TRBV18 and TRBJ2-1; perhaps TRBD1 as D (6 bases). Trimming left V 5 bases short and J 9 bases short, with 14 bases between. The CDR3 sequence is 13 residues long. CDR1 is KGHSH and CDR2 is LQKENI in the germline V gene. CDR3 DNA sequence: TGTGCCAGCTCAACAAACAGGGATATTGAGCAGTTCTTC. It encodes CASSTNRDIEQFF.

V gene TRBV3-1 (or the pseudogene TRBV3-2) combines with J gene TRBJ2-3; a weak D match, TRBD1 (6 bases). This CDR3 is built from 14 residues. Trimming left V 4 bases short and J 1 base short, with 9 bases between. Germline assignment: CDR1 LGHDT and CDR2 YNNKEL (reference sequence). CDR3 DNA sequence: TGTGCCAGCAGCCCAGGGGCTGGCACAGATACGCAGTATTTT. It specifies CASSPGAGTDTQYF.

The V and J genes are TRBV6-5 and TRBJ1-1, with 8 bases fitting TRBD1. The V gene end was trimmed by 2 bases and the J gene end by 7 bases; junction bases not matched to a gene: 12. CDR1 is MNHEY, CDR2 SVGAGI, per germline. The CDR3 extends over 16 amino acids. The CDR3 here is CASSYGWQGAQGEAFF. CDR3 bases: TGTGCCAGCAGTTACGGGTGGCAGGGGGCGCAGGGTGAAGCTTTCTTT.

V usage is TRBV9 and J usage is TRBJ2-5; TRBD1 aligns across 7 bases. CDR1 is SGDLS, CDR2 YYNGEE, per germline. The CDR3 contains 14 residues. Trimming removed 1 base from V and 5 bases from J; junction bases left unmatched: 5. The CDR3 spells CASSVQGVKETQYF. CDR3 sequence (DNA): TGTGCCAGCAGCGTACAGGGGGTGAAGGAGACCCAGTACTTC.

The V call is TRBV4-1, the J call TRBJ2-2; 8 bases are shared with TRBD2. The CDR3 loop spans 15 amino acids. The germline V gene has CDR1 MGHRA and CDR2 YSYEKL. V trimming: 5 bases; J trimming: 4 bases; junction bases outside the gene matches: 6. CDR3 sequence reads: CASSDPGLGTGELFF. Here the CDR3 DNA reads TGCGCCAGCAGCGACCCGGGACTAGGCACCGGGGAGCTGTTTTTT.

This chain joins TRBV28 and TRBJ1-2, with 10 nucleotides matching TRBD1. Germline lookup yields CDR1 MDHEN and CDR2 SYDVKM. This CDR3 spans 14 amino acids. Losses at the gene ends were 6 bases for V and 5 bases for J; bases not matched to a gene: 6. CDR3 region: CASSRTGGNYGYTF. CDR3 DNA: TGTGCCAGCAGCCGGACAGGGGGAAATTATGGCTACACCTTC.

This clone was observed a single time. V and J are TRBV5-8 and TRBJ2-2, with TRBD2 identical over 10 bases. CDR3 length: 17 residues. V was clipped by 4 bases and J by 7 bases; unmatched bases: 13. The germline CDR1 and CDR2 sequences are SGHTS and YDEGEE. The CDR3 sequence is CASSLDRLAGEVGELFF. The CDR3 DNA sequence: TGTGCCAGCAGCCTTGACCGGCTAGCGGGAGAGGTCGGGGAGCTGTTTTTT.

The chain links TRBV3-1 (or the pseudogene TRBV3-2) to TRBJ2-5; D not certain. Germline CDR1 reads LGHDT; CDR2 reads YNNKEL (reference sequence). This CDR3 has 13 residues. V shed 2 bases and J shed 4 bases, with 8 bases lying between them. CDR3 sequence reads: CASSQNLGETQYF. CDR3 bases: TGTGCCAGCAGCCAAAACCTAGGAGAGACCCAGTACTTC.

A note on this clone: A junction end diverges from the germline sequence, so it may reflect a read error. The chain combines TRBV7-7 with TRBJ2-5; 10 bases line up with TRBD2. CDR1 and CDR2 (germline): SSHAT, FNYEAQ (reference sequence). The CDR3 runs 16 residues. The CDR3 sequence: CASSLVPLAGVETQYF. CDR3 DNA: TGTGCTAGCAGCTTAGTTCCGCTAGCGGGGGTGGAGACCCAGTACTTC.

This clone appeared a few times. The rearrangement joins TRBV25-1 to TRBJ1-2; D is ambiguous. CDR1 and CDR2 from the germline V gene are MGHDK and SYGVNS. CDR3 length: 13 amino acids. Trimming removed 1 base at V and 4 bases at J, with 7 bases between. This CDR3 is CASSESGLYGYTF. The DNA for the CDR3 is TGTGCCAGCAGTGAATCCGGTCTCTATGGCTACACCTTC.